The present entry profiles one T cell receptor (beta chain) with its context. As yet, its antigen is unknown. This sample is part of a study of T cell responses to AZD1222 COVID-19 vaccine. Study-level information: Second-dose intervals of approximately 4 or approximately 12 weeks were pooled. Study-wide findings and caveats: Researchers report vaccine-associated CD4 TCRs spanning spike, with dominance at 160-218 and 743-854. Clonal diversity was possibly underestimated, and white British individuals and females predominated among donors. All repertoire sampling was performed exclusively after the peak T cell response.

Germline-derived CDR1 and CDR2 are MDHEN and SYDVKM. This CDR3 is built from 13 residues. Trimming pared 5 bases from V and 0 bases from J, leaving 5 bases between. This table comes from immunoSEQ multiplex PCR, and its TCRdb copy is limited to in-frame clones, with some not included. This repertoire shows about 120,000 clones, 90% to 95% found once; its top ten account for about 3%. The V and J genes are TRBV28 and TRBJ1-3; D remains unclear. This sample comprised peripheral blood, obtained on day 0 of AZD1222 vaccination. The source is an adult in good health. The CDR3 DNA is TGTGCCAGCAGTCCACCCTCTGGAAACACCATATATTTT. Translating it yields CASSPPSGNTIYF.